This T cell receptor beta chain was recovered during a study of cytomegalovirus exposure and HLA in healthy donors. Study-wide points: Presence/absence analyses took donor sequencing depth as roughly uniform. Clonal expansion was found to be greater in HLA-associated TCR beta chains than in equally common others in a later analysis. Specificity of three CMV-associated chains for CMV antigens was verified in vitro.

CDR1 and CDR2 from the germline V gene are SGHRS and YFSETQ. The V and J ends lost 0 bases and 0 bases respectively, with 4 bases between them. This CDR3 is 14 amino acids long. A remark on this clone: What it binds is not known.

The PCR used 60 Vbeta and 13 Jbeta primers. The table came from immunoSEQ multiplex PCR; TCRdb's copy has only in-frame clones and leaves some out. The data hold around 130,000 clones, with around 82% observed a single time. The gene calls are TRBV5-1 and TRBJ2-1; D is undetermined. Sequenced material: PBMCs. This sequence was found in a man aged 50 to 59 in good health and CMV-seronegative. This CDR3 is CASSLGSSYNEQFF. DNA for the CDR3: TGCGCCAGCAGCTTGGGTAGCTCCTACAATGAGCAGTTCTTC.